A single sample gave rise to the 21 T cell receptor beta chains below, sequenced in a study of early T cells in non-severe SARS-CoV-2 infection. TCRdb re-analysed the 5' RACE reads in MiXCR, keeping a single row per CDR3 protein. The data contain more than 35,000 distinct CDR3 sequences, 3.5% to 5% of them singletons. The specimen sequenced was whole blood. The receptors derive from an adult who was a healthcare worker with PCR-confirmed SARS-CoV-2 infection or an uninfected control (not recorded which).

The chain employs TRBV2 and TRBJ2-5, with 8 nucleotides matching TRBD2. The V gene's germline CDR1 is SNHLY and CDR2 FYNNEI. After removal of 9 bases from V and 4 bases from J, the junction contained 13 bases not matched to a gene. The CDR3 has 15 residues. The CDR3 spells CASKRAERERETQYF. Written as DNA, the CDR3 is TGTGCCAGTAAAAGGGCTGAGCGGGAGCGAGAGACCCAGTACTTC.

This clonotype turned up a few times. At one end, the junction sequence differs from germline, possibly due to a read error. The chain couples TRBV12-3 or TRBV12-4 to TRBJ1-2; D uncertain. The CDR3 contains 9 residues. The CDR3 sequence: CASSFPQVF. The CDR3 DNA follows: TGTGCCAGCAGTTTTCCCCAGGTATTC.

The sample holds many counts of this clonotype. This rearrangement joins TRBV20-1 to TRBJ1-3; no firm D call. CDR3 length: 12 amino acids. Germline CDR1 DFQATT, CDR2 SNEGSKA (reference sequence). Between the trimmed V and J ends, which lost 5 bases and 5 bases, there was a span of 10 bases. The CDR3 DNA sequence: TGCAGTGCTTTTAGGAATCGAAACACCATATATTTT. Translation: CSAFRNRNTIYF.

In its sample, this clonotype was seen many times. The gene calls are TRBV12-3 or TRBV12-4 and TRBJ1-5, with a possible D match to TRBD1 (5 bases). This CDR3 is 14 amino acids long. The germline V and J ends were trimmed by 5 bases and 7 bases, with 15 bases remaining between them. The CDR3 DNA sequence: TGTGCCAGCAGTGCTGGCAGGGTAGGGCAGCCCCAGCATTTT. It encodes CASSAGRVGQPQHF.

This clonotype has at least ten counts. The V call is TRBV7-2, the J call TRBJ2-2; tentatively, D is TRBD1 or TRBD2 (5 bases each). This CDR3 comprises 16 residues. V shed 5 bases and J shed 3 bases, with 16 bases lying between them. Germline loops: CDR1 SGHTA, CDR2 FQGNSA. For the CDR3, the DNA is TGTGCCAGCAGCCGTCGGGGCGGCGGTTACACCGGGGAGCTGTTTTTT. Translating gives CASSRRGGGYTGELFF.

There are a few counts of this clonotype. The chain carries TRBV3-1 and TRBJ1-2, with D uncertain. The germline gives CDR1 LGHDT, CDR2 YNNKEL (reference sequence). CDR3 size: 17 residues. V lost 5 bases and J lost 7, with 26 bases in between. The CDR3 sequence is CASSRLVPSSQVAGYTF. The CDR3 DNA reads as TGTGCCAGCAGCAGGCTGGTTCCCTCCAGTCAGGTGGCTGGCTACACCTTC.

This clonotype was seen more than once but under ten times. This rearrangement joins TRBV5-5 to TRBJ2-4; tentative D call: TRBD1 (5 bases). The CDR3 is 14 residues long. V lost 1 base and J lost 2, with 7 bases in between. Germline V gene sequence: CDR1 SGHKS, CDR2 YYEKEE (reference sequence). The DNA for the CDR3 is TGTGCCAGCAGCTTGAGGGGAACCAAAAACATTCAGTACTTC. Encoded protein: CASSLRGTKNIQYF.

This clonotype was picked up many times. This rearrangement joins TRBV5-1 to TRBJ2-4, with D tentatively TRBD1 (5 bases). Trimming took off 4 bases at V and 0 bases at J, with 14 bases between the two ends. The CDR3 sequence is 16 residues long. Germline V gene data show CDR1 as SGHRS and CDR2 as YFSETQ. CDR3 coding DNA: TGCGCCAGCAGCGAAACTGTACAGGTAGCCAAAAACATTCAGTACTTC. Its translation is CASSETVQVAKNIQYF. The whole variable domain, filled in from reference TRBV5-1 and TRBJ2-4, reads KAGVTQTPRYLIKTRGQQVTLSCSPISGHRSVSWYQQTPGQGLQFLFEYFSETQRNKGNFPGRFSGRQFSNSRSEMNVSTLELGDSALYLCASSETVQVAKNIQYFGAGTRLSVL.

The sample holds many counts of this clonotype. The chain couples TRBV5-8 to TRBJ1-1; D not resolved. The V and J ends lost 4 bases and 4 bases respectively, with 20 bases between them. Germline CDR1 reads SGHTS; CDR2 reads YDEGEE. This CDR3 spans 16 amino acids. For the CDR3, the DNA is TGTGCCAGCAGCGCCTACCAAGGGTTTCTGGGCACTGAAGCTTTCTTT. Translated: CASSAYQGFLGTEAFF. The full variable domain, its missing parts supplied by reference TRBV5-8 and TRBJ1-1, is EAGVTQSPTHLIKTRGQQATLRCSPISGHTSVYWYQQALGLGLQFLLWYDEGEERNRGNFPPRFSGRQFPNYSSELNVNALELEDSALYLCASSAYQGFLGTEAFFGQGTRLTVV.

This clonotype was observed at least ten times. V usage is TRBV11-2 and J usage is TRBJ2-7, with TRBD2 matching 12 bases. There are 16 residues in the CDR3. Trimming cost V 4 bases and J 3 bases; bases outside gene matches: 7. CDR1 and CDR2 (germline): SGHAT, FQNNGV. The CDR3 reads CASSSNKGLAGYEQYF. The CDR3 DNA sequence: TGTGCCAGCAGCTCTAACAAGGGACTAGCGGGCTACGAGCAGTACTTC.

This clonotype came up many times. The genes are TRBV29-1 and TRBJ1-1, with a possible D match to TRBD1 (6 bases). CDR3 size: 13 residues. The V gene lost 5 bases and the J gene lost 1 base, with 11 bases spanning the gap. Per the germline V gene, CDR1 is SQVTM and CDR2 is ANQGSEA. CDR3 sequence reads: CSVNPRGNTEAFF. The DNA of the CDR3 is TGCAGCGTTAACCCCAGGGGGAACACTGAAGCTTTCTTT.

This clonotype showed up many times. The CDR3 DNA follows: TGTGCCACCGAGAGGGCGGCGAACACTGAAGCTTTCTTT. Translated, it gives CATERAANTEAFF. The J gene is TRBJ1-1, the V gene TRBV10-3, with unresolved D. Trimming cost V 10 bases and J 1 base, with 13 bases left between them. The CDR3 extends over 13 amino acids. Germline V gives CDR1 ENHRY, CDR2 SYGVKD.

J is TRBJ2-5 and V is TRBV27, with D hard to call. There are 15 residues in the CDR3. Germline values: CDR1 MNHEY, CDR2 SMNVEV (reference sequence). Trimming removed 4 bases at V and 0 bases at J, with 12 bases between. CDR3 in amino acids: CASSSGRADQETQYF. CDR3 in DNA: TGTGCCAGCAGTTCAGGACGGGCTGACCAAGAGACCCAGTACTTC.

This clonotype has only a few counts. V and J are TRBV12-3 or TRBV12-4 and TRBJ1-6; D uncertain. Trimming took off 4 bases at V and 10 bases at J, with 8 bases between the two ends. The CDR3 consists of 12 residues. CDR3 residues: CASSSPESPLHF. The CDR3 nucleotides are TGTGCCAGCAGTTCCCCCGAATCACCCCTCCACTTT.

The sample holds many counts of this clonotype. The CDR3 loop is CASSLPGTGANVLTF. The CDR3 DNA reads TGTGCCAGCAGCTTACCAGGGACTGGGGCCAACGTCCTGACTTTC. The chain is built from TRBV7-3 and TRBJ2-6; D perhaps matches TRBD1 (5 bases). Germline V CDR1 and CDR2: SGHTA, FQGTGA. This CDR3 spans 15 amino acids. Trimming left V 2 bases short and J 2 bases short, with 7 bases between.

There are many counts of this clonotype. The chain employs TRBV5-1 and TRBJ1-1; the D is unclear. V was shortened by 2 bases and J by 5 bases, with 13 bases between the two germline ends. CDR3 size: 14 residues. In germline, CDR1 is SGHRS, CDR2 YFSETQ. The CDR3 is CASSFDGLRTEAFF. The CDR3 DNA is TGCGCCAGCAGCTTCGACGGCCTGAGGACTGAAGCTTTCTTT.

V is TRBV6-1 and J is TRBJ1-1; possible D gene TRBD1, 6 bases. Per germline, CDR1 MNHNS and CDR2 SASEGT. The CDR3 extends over 12 amino acids. Between the trimmed V and J ends, which lost 6 bases and 2 bases, there was a span of 7 bases. The CDR3 spells CASRQGNTEAFF. CDR3 nucleotides: TGTGCCAGCAGACAGGGAAACACTGAAGCTTTCTTT.

This clonotype was seen ten or more times. The V call is TRBV18, the J call TRBJ1-5; possibly TRBD1 for D (6 bases). Germline lookup yields CDR1 KGHSH and CDR2 LQKENI. The V end lost 2 bases, the J end lost 6 bases, and 11 bases lay between the germline ends. This CDR3 region has 14 residues. CDR3 residues: CASSPNREGQPQHF. The CDR3 DNA sequence: TGTGCCAGCTCACCAAACAGGGAAGGTCAGCCCCAGCATTTT. Together with reference TRBV18 and TRBJ1-5, the CDR3 gives the full variable domain: NAGVMQNPRHLVRRRGQEARLRCSPMKGHSHVYWYRQLPEEGLKFMVYLQKENIIDESGMPKERFSAEFPKEGPSILRIQQVVRGDSAAYFCASSPNREGQPQHFGDGTRLSIL.

This clonotype was counted only a few times. The chain employs TRBV30 and TRBJ2-3; D not certain. This CDR3 has 11 amino acids. V was clipped by 7 bases and J by 5 bases, with 10 bases between them. In germline, CDR1 is GTSNPN, CDR2 SVGIG (reference sequence). DNA for the CDR3: TGTGCCTCCCGATTGGGAGATACGCAGTATTTT. It yields the protein CASRLGDTQYF.

With regard to this clonotype: This may stem from a read error, because a much larger clone lies one nucleotide away. The gene calls are TRBV10-3 and TRBJ2-3, with D perhaps TRBD1 (6 bases). V lost 5 bases to trimming and J lost 7 bases, with 16 bases between them. The CDR3 has 14 residues. Germline V gene data show CDR1 as ENHRY and CDR2 as SYGVKD. The CDR3 is CAISPGTQTYTQYF. In nucleotides, the CDR3 is TGTGCCATCAGTCCCGGGACACAGACATATACGCAGTATTTT.

The CDR3 bases are TGTGCCAGCGGGACGGGGACAGGGGTTATTAGCACAGATACGCAGTATTTT. Protein sequence: CASGTGTGVISTDTQYF. The rearrangement uses TRBV7-9 and TRBJ2-3; TRBD1 matches at 10 bases. CDR1 is SEHNR, CDR2 FQNEAQ, per germline (reference sequence). CDR3 length: 17 residues. With V trimmed by 8 bases and J by 0 bases, 11 bases remained unmatched.